One and the same sample provided the 19 T cell receptor beta chains below, sequenced in a study of T cells after posttransplantation cyclophosphamide. A marrow graft followed busulfan-fludarabine conditioning, with cyclophosphamide on days +3 and +4. The protocol was immunoSEQ multiplex PCR, while the TCRdb copy is restricted to in-frame clones and leaves out a portion. The sample includes around 26,000 clones, none of them occurring once. The sample here was PBMCs, taken after allogeneic stem cell transplant with posttransplant cyclophosphamide. Receptors originate from a male patient younger than 35 who received an allogeneic stem cell transplant from a related donor, was CMV-positive, and had no GVHD. Among the T cells, some may be from the graft donor.

Many counts were recorded for this clone. V and J are TRBV5-8 and TRBJ1-1; 11 bases are a match to TRBD1. This CDR3 has 15 residues. Germline V CDR1 and CDR2: SGHTS, YDEGEE. The V and J ends lost 4 bases and 4 bases, in that order; junction bases with no gene match: 6. CDR3 amino acids: CASSPWTGGFTEAFF. CDR3 DNA: TGTGCCAGCAGCCCCTGGACAGGGGGCTTCACTGAAGCTTTCTTT.

In its sample, this clone was seen many times. The chain recombines TRBV10-3 with TRBJ1-1, with no clear D. The CDR3 sequence is 14 residues long. Trimming stripped 4 bases from V and 1 base from J, with 10 bases between. CDR1 and CDR2 from the germline V gene are ENHRY and SYGVKD. This CDR3 is CAISVYSENTEAFF. Written as DNA, the CDR3 is TGTGCCATCAGTGTCTACTCCGAGAACACTGAAGCTTTCTTT.

This clone was observed many times. The gene calls are TRBV9 and TRBJ2-3; tentatively, D is TRBD2 (6 bases). Trimming removed 4 bases at V and 0 bases at J, with 18 bases between. This CDR3 has 17 residues. Germline V gene lookup returns CDR1 SGDLS and CDR2 YYNGEE. CDR3 protein: CASSPYRAGTSTDTQYF. CDR3 sequence (DNA): TGTGCCAGCAGCCCCTATAGAGCGGGCACTAGCACAGATACGCAGTATTTT.

Ten or more counts support this clone. The V and J genes are TRBV4-2 and TRBJ2-3; D gene unclear. The germline V gene encodes CDR1 LGHNA and CDR2 YNFKEQ. Trimming removed 0 bases at V and 0 bases at J, with 13 bases between. The CDR3 runs to 17 residues. This CDR3 is CASSQDLVVPSTDTQYF. The CDR3 DNA reads TGTGCCAGCAGCCAAGATCTGGTAGTCCCTAGCACAGATACGCAGTATTTT.

This clone has ten or more counts. This chain uses TRBV27 with TRBJ2-2; 10 nucleotides align to TRBD2. In germline, CDR1 is MNHEY, CDR2 SMNVEV (reference sequence). V dropped 6 bases and J dropped 4; count of bases not matched to a gene: 5. The CDR3 spans 15 residues. The CDR3 is CASSLLAGGTGELFF. In DNA, the CDR3 is TGTGCCAGCAGCCTATTAGCGGGAGGCACCGGGGAGCTGTTTTTT.

This clone showed up many times. The chain employs TRBV25-1 and TRBJ1-1, with a tentative D call TRBD1 (6 bases). V lost 10 bases to trimming and J lost 1 base, with 10 bases between them. The CDR3 has 12 residues. CDR1 MGHDK and CDR2 SYGVNS come from the germline V gene. The DNA for the CDR3 is TGTGCCACTCCGACAGGGAACACTGAAGCTTTCTTT. This gives the protein CATPTGNTEAFF. The full variable domain, rest sourced from reference TRBV25-1 and TRBJ1-1, is EADIYQTPRYLVIGTGKKITLECSQTMGHDKMYWYQQDPGMELHLIHYSYGVNSTEKGDLSSESTVSRIRTEHFPLTLESARPSHTSQYLCATPTGNTEAFFGQGTRLTVV.

This clone showed up many times. The chain uses TRBV7-2 and TRBJ1-1; 7 nucleotides agree with TRBD1. The germline V gene has CDR1 SGHTA and CDR2 FQGNSA. The J segment lost 0 bases and the V segment lost 1 base, leaving 8 bases of the junction unmatched. This CDR3 has 17 amino acids. CDR3 nucleotide sequence: TGTGCCAGCAGCTTAGACAGGGGTGCCAACTTGAACACTGAAGCTTTCTTT. It is translated as CASSLDRGANLNTEAFF.

This clone has at least ten counts. This chain links TRBV19 with TRBJ2-5; TRBD1 agrees at 7 bases. V dropped 4 bases and J dropped 2; count of bases not matched to a gene: 7. Germline V gives CDR1 LNHDA, CDR2 SQIVND (reference sequence). The CDR3 length is 15 residues. CDR3 nucleotides: TGTGCCAGTAGTACAAGCCAGGACAGGCAAGAGACCCAGTACTTC. Amino acids: CASSTSQDRQETQYF.

This clone was seen repeatedly, ten times or more. With a much larger clone just one base away, this may be a read error. Additional DNA sequences in this sample encode the identical CDR3. CDR3 in amino acids: CASSPSSGGTYEQYF. The CDR3 DNA follows: TGTGCCAGTAGTCCGTCCAGCGGGGGGACTTACGAGCAGTACTTT. The chain joins TRBV19 to TRBJ2-7; 9 nucleotides agree with TRBD2. CDR1 LNHDA and CDR2 SQIVND come from the germline V gene (reference sequence). This CDR3 spans 15 amino acids. The whole variable domain, filled in from reference TRBV19 and TRBJ2-7, reads DGGITQSPKYLFRKEGQNVTLSCEQNLNHDAMYWYRQDPGQGLRLIYYSQIVNDFQKGDIAEGYSVSREKKESFPLTVTSAQKNPTAFYLCASSPSSGGTYEQYFGPGTRLTVT.

This clone was seen repeatedly, ten times or more. The CDR3 loop is CASSRYETQYF. The CDR3, as DNA: TGTGCCAGCAGCCGTTATGAGACCCAGTACTTC. The rearrangement links TRBV28 to TRBJ2-5; D is ambiguous. In germline, CDR1 is MDHEN, CDR2 SYDVKM. V was pared by 6 bases and J by 5 bases, with 7 bases between. The CDR3 sequence is 11 residues long.

This clone was recorded many times. CDR3 region: CASSLQVQETQYF. CDR3 DNA: TGCGCCAGCAGCTTACAGGTCCAAGAGACCCAGTACTTC. J is TRBJ2-5 and V is TRBV5-1, with a weak D call TRBD1 (5 bases). From germline, CDR1 is SGHRS and CDR2 YFSETQ. Trimming took 2 bases from V and 1 from J, leaving 6 bases between them. The CDR3 contains 13 residues.

This clone was seen repeatedly, ten times or more. The chain carries TRBV19 and TRBJ2-7; D possibly corresponds to TRBD2 (5 bases). The V end was cut by 1 base, the J end by 4 bases, with 5 bases between. This CDR3 is built from 12 residues. Germline values: CDR1 LNHDA, CDR2 SQIVND (reference sequence). The CDR3: CASSIAGYEQYF. The DNA of the CDR3 is TGTGCCAGTAGTATAGCGGGATACGAGCAGTACTTC.

This clone was seen ten or more times. J is TRBJ2-7 and V is TRBV7-8; maybe TRBD1 (6 bases). In germline, CDR1 is SGHVS, CDR2 FQNEAQ. The CDR3 runs 13 residues. Trimming stripped 8 bases from V and 2 bases from J, with 13 bases between. The CDR3 DNA follows: TGTGCCAGCCGACCCGGACAGACCTACGAGCAGTACTTC. Its translation is CASRPGQTYEQYF.

This clone was found many times. The rearrangement links TRBV10-3 to TRBJ2-7, with 10 bases aligning to TRBD2. This CDR3 is 15 amino acids long. With V trimmed by 2 bases and J by 6 bases, 7 bases remained unmatched. Germline values: CDR1 ENHRY, CDR2 SYGVKD. For the CDR3, the DNA is TGTGCCATCAGTGAGCCAGCGGGAGGGCCCCTCGAGCAGTACTTC. This encodes CAISEPAGGPLEQYF.

This clone was picked up many times. The chain has TRBV7-9 and TRBJ2-2, with 8 bases that match TRBD1. The CDR3 loop spans 16 amino acids. Germline lookup yields CDR1 SEHNR and CDR2 FQNEAQ (reference sequence). J lost 4 bases, V lost 4 bases, and 8 bases had no gene match. CDR3 sequence: CASSYPGQASTGELFF. CDR3 coding DNA: TGTGCCAGCAGCTATCCGGGACAGGCAAGCACCGGGGAGCTGTTTTTT.

This clone was observed many times. The chain links TRBV28 to TRBJ2-2, with D uncertain. The length of the CDR3 is 14 residues. V was clipped by 5 bases and J by 5 bases, with 12 bases between them. Germline-derived CDR1 and CDR2 are MDHEN and SYDVKM. Here the CDR3 reads CASSRPVETGELFF. The CDR3 DNA reads as TGTGCCAGCAGTCGCCCCGTCGAGACCGGGGAGCTGTTTTTT.

At least ten counts were recorded for this clone. The chain recombines TRBV9 with TRBJ2-5, with TRBD2 matching 11 bases. Per the germline V gene, CDR1 is SGDLS and CDR2 is YYNGEE. There are 18 residues in the CDR3. Germline trimming cut 0 bases from V and 1 base from J; bases unmatched to any gene: 8. CDR3 bases: TGTGCCAGCAGCGTAGATGATAGCGGGGGGGCCACCCAAGAGACCCAGTACTTC. Encoded protein: CASSVDDSGGATQETQYF.

In its sample, this clone was seen a few times. The rearrangement links TRBV5-1 to TRBJ2-5; possible D gene TRBD2, 5 bases. The J call is doubtful: the DNA matches TRBJ2-7 better. CDR3 length: 16 amino acids. From germline, CDR1 is SGHRS and CDR2 YFSETQ. CDR3 sequence: CASSPLSGLSSYEQYF. DNA for the CDR3: TGCGCCAGCAGCCCCCTTTCCGGACTGAGCTCCTACGAGCAGTACTTC.

The sample holds many counts of this clone. The rearrangement joins TRBV12-5 to TRBJ1-2, with a weak D call TRBD1 (5 bases). Germline CDR1 is LGHNT and CDR2 is FRNRAP. V lost 5 bases and J 5 bases, leaving 12 bases between the germline ends. The CDR3 contains 13 residues. The CDR3 coding sequence is TGTGCTAGTGGTATCGGGACTCTTTATGGCTACACCTTC. It encodes CASGIGTLYGYTF.